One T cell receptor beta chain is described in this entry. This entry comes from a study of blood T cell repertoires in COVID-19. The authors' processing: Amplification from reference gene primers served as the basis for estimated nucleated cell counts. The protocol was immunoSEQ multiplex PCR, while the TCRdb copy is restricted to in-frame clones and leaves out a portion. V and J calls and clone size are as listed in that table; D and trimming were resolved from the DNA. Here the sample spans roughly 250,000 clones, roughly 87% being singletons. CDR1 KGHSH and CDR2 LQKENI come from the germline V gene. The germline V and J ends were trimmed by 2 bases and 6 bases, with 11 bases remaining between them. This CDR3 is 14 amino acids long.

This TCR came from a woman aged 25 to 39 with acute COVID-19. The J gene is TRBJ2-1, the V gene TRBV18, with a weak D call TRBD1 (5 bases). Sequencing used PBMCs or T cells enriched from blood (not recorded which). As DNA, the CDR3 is TGTGCCAGCTCACCAATAGGCAGGGTCAATGAGCAGTTCTTC. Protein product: CASSPIGRVNEQFF.